These 6 T cell receptor beta chains share one sample of origin, sequenced in a study of blood T cells in healthy people across ages. A second PCR of about 7 to 11 cycles used a sample-barcoded 5' primer and a J-beta primer mix. In TCRdb, the 5' RACE reads were re-called with MiXCR into one record per CDR3 protein. The table shows 1.5 million to 2 million distinct CDR3 sequences, with about 31% occurring only once. The specimen was blood. The receptors were gathered from a woman aged 30 to 39 in good health.

This clonotype has just one count. The chain uses TRBV3-1 and TRBJ2-4, with D maybe TRBD1 (6 bases). There are 16 residues in the CDR3. The V end lost 2 bases, the J end lost 3 bases, and 14 bases lay between the germline ends. The germline V gene encodes CDR1 LGHDT and CDR2 YNNKEL (reference sequence). Here the CDR3 reads CASSQTTGLVKNIQYF. DNA for the CDR3: TGTGCCAGCAGCCAAACTACAGGGTTGGTCAAAAACATTCAGTACTTC. The full variable domain, its missing parts supplied by reference TRBV3-1 and TRBJ2-4, is DTAVSQTPKYLVTQMGNDKSIKCEQNLGHDTMYWYKQDSKKFLKIMFSYNNKELIINETVPNRFSPKSPDKAHLNLHINSLELGDSAVYFCASSQTTGLVKNIQYFGAGTRLSVL.

There are a few counts of this clonotype. The chain combines TRBV6-6 with TRBJ1-2; D remains ambiguous. V was shortened by 8 bases and J by 0 bases, with 13 bases between the two germline ends. Germline CDR1 and CDR2: MNHNY and SVGAGI (reference sequence). The CDR3 extends over 14 amino acids. CDR3 bases: TGTGCCAGCTCCGAGGCCGCAGCTAACTATGGCTACACCTTC. Its translation: CASSEAAANYGYTF.

The table lists this clonotype with a few counts. The J gene is TRBJ2-1, the V gene TRBV27, with 10 bases matching TRBD2. The V segment lost 2 bases and the J segment 6 bases; nucleotides outside the gene matches: 4. Germline loops: CDR1 MNHEY, CDR2 SMNVEV (reference sequence). This CDR3 is 15 amino acids long. Here the CDR3 DNA reads TGTGCCAGCAGTTTAGGGACTAGCGCGACCAATGAGCAGTTCTTC. Translating it yields CASSLGTSATNEQFF.

This clonotype occurred a few times. The V gene is TRBV4-2, the J gene TRBJ2-1, with 12 positions matching TRBD2. With V trimmed by 1 base and J by 0 bases, 10 bases remained unmatched. CDR3 length: 20 residues. Germline V gene data show CDR1 as LGHNA and CDR2 as YNFKEQ. CDR3 sequence (DNA): TGTGCCAGCAGCCAAGTATGGACTAGCGGGGAATTTAGCTCCTACAATGAGCAGTTCTTC. This gives the protein CASSQVWTSGEFSSYNEQFF.

This clonotype was seen just once. This rearrangement joins TRBV10-3 to TRBJ2-1, with 9 bases lining up with TRBD1. CDR3 length equals 15 residues. Germline CDR1 reads ENHRY; CDR2 reads SYGVKD. With V trimmed by 4 bases and J by 6 bases, 7 bases remained unmatched. The CDR3 here is CAISGAGTGLNEQFF. The CDR3 DNA reads TGTGCCATCAGTGGGGCCGGGACAGGGCTCAATGAGCAGTTCTTC.

The chain couples TRBV6-2 or TRBV6-3 to TRBJ2-3; D might be TRBD1 or TRBD2, each matching 5 bases. The V end lost 5 bases, the J end lost 9 bases, and 21 bases lay between the germline ends. Germline CDR1 MNHEY, CDR2 SVGEGT. The CDR3 is made up of 15 amino acids. CDR3 coding DNA: TGTGCCAGCAGTCCACCATACCCGGTCGAGGGGACGCAGTATTTT. Translating gives CASSPPYPVEGTQYF.